The clone carrying this T cell receptor beta chain appeared a few times. Its antigen is currently unknown. The data stem from a study of Graves' ophthalmopathy and Graves' hyperthyroidism. General observations from the study: The study's model predicted ophthalmopathy progression at 70.59% sensitivity and about 78% specificity. The majority of expanded thyroid clonotypes above 0.001 frequency also occurred in blood.

The germline gives CDR1 KGHSH, CDR2 LQKENI. The CDR3 length is 15 residues. Trimming at V came to 8 bases and at J to 1 base, leaving 8 bases not matched to a gene. The authors diagnosed from clinical symptoms, serum thyroxine, TRAb, thyroid ultrasound and orbital computed tomography. From fresh peripheral blood, 8 to 10 ml in volume, the PBMCs were obtained. RNA transcripts yielded amplified TCR beta CDR3 regions. The first round was an RT-PCR with HTBI primers, and the second round was a multiplex PCR. TCRdb fed the multiplex PCR reads into MiXCR, producing one record per CDR3 protein. The sample includes fewer than 650,000 distinct CDR3 sequences, 22% seen only once; the top ten take approximately 6.9%.

Sequenced: peripheral blood. J is TRBJ2-7 and V is TRBV18; 10 nucleotides line up with TRBD1. This sequence was found in a woman aged 18 to 35 with stable Graves' hyperthyroidism. Some clones in this sample may be carry-over from other donors' samples. Here the CDR3 DNA reads TGTGCCAGCATATCACCGGGACAGGGGTCCTACGAGCAGTACTTC. Translation: CASISPGQGSYEQYF.